These T cell receptor beta chains were read from a single sample in a study of response to subunit inactivated influenza vaccine. TCRdb fed the RT-PCR reads into MiXCR, producing one record per CDR3 protein. The sample has about 180,000 distinct CDR3 sequences; around 9.2% are singletons. Sample: non-naive T cells sorted from PBMCs, taken on the day of vaccination. The receptors here all came from a man between 50 and 59 years old who received an inactivated influenza vaccine. Each CDR3 is given with its conserved first and last residue. D genes are given only for firm matches. Size tells how often a clone was seen (once, few, many) or the class of an expanded clone, and some rows leave it out.

J gene	V gene	D gene	clone size	CDR3 length	CDR3 protein	CDR3 DNA
TRBJ2-1	TRBV5-1	TRBD2	NA	15	CASSLALAGGVEQFF	TGCGCCAGCAGCTTAGCACTAGCGGGAGGGGTTGAGCAGTTCTTC
TRBJ2-7	TRBV24-1	NA	once	14	CATSDRANSYEQYF	TGTGCCACCAGTGATAGGGCAAACTCCTACGAGCAGTACTTC
TRBJ1-3	TRBV11-2	NA	NA	14	CASSRDNSGNTIYF	TGTGCCAGCAGCCGAGATAACTCTGGAAACACCATATATTTT
TRBJ2-1	TRBV9	TRBD2	NA	18	CASSLSTSGRGSHNEQFF	TGTGCCAGCAGCCTATCCACTAGCGGGAGGGGGAGCCACAATGAGCAGTTCTTC
TRBJ2-5	TRBV20-1	NA	NA	14	CSARSWTDQETQYF	TGCAGTGCTAGAAGTTGGACAGACCAAGAGACCCAGTACTTC
TRBJ2-7	TRBV5-1	TRBD1	few	14	CASSSGQATYEQYF	TGCGCCAGCAGCTCCGGACAGGCGACCTACGAGCAGTACTTC
TRBJ2-5	TRBV29-1	TRBD2	many	15	CSVDTSGSFQETQYF	TGCAGCGTTGACACTAGCGGGAGTTTTCAAGAGACCCAGTACTTC
TRBJ1-5	TRBV2	NA	few	11	CASSNNQPQHF	TGTGCCAGCAGTAACAATCAGCCCCAGCATTTT
TRBJ2-7	TRBV4-1	NA	NA	15	CASSQVGGPPYEQYF	TGCGCCAGCAGCCAGGTTGGGGGGCCTCCCTACGAGCAGTACTTC
TRBJ2-7	TRBV5-1	TRBD2	NA	15	CASSPRTSGVAEQYF	TGCGCCAGCAGCCCCCGGACTAGCGGGGTCGCCGAGCAGTACTTC
TRBJ1-6	TRBV5-5	NA	few	15	CASSDSGVRNSPLHF	TGTGCCAGCAGCGATTCAGGAGTACGGAATTCACCCCTCCACTTT
TRBJ1-5	TRBV6-2/TRBV6-3	TRBD1	NA	16	CASSSPDRGGSQPQHF	TGTGCCAGCAGTTCCCCCGACAGGGGTGGGAGTCAGCCCCAGCATTTT
TRBJ2-1	TRBV5-5	TRBD1	NA	15	CASSLWDRGLNEQFF	TGTGCCAGCAGCTTGTGGGACAGGGGGTTAAATGAGCAGTTCTTC
TRBJ2-5	TRBV2	NA	NA	15	CATHRAPMTQETQYF	TGTGCCACCCACAGGGCCCCCATGACACAAGAGACCCAGTACTTC
TRBJ1-1	TRBV29-1	NA	many	13	CSGREWGNTEAFF	TGCAGCGGCAGGGAGTGGGGGAACACTGAAGCTTTCTTT
TRBJ2-1	TRBV20-1	TRBD2	NA	16	CSARDQGTTVYNEQFF	TGCAGTGCTAGAGATCAAGGGACTACCGTCTACAATGAGCAGTTCTTC
TRBJ2-5	TRBV20-1	TRBD2	NA	18	CSAAPKSLAGVITETQYF	TGCAGTGCCGCCCCAAAATCCCTAGCGGGGGTTATTACGGAGACCCAGTACTTC
TRBJ1-6	TRBV5-1	NA	NA	15	CASRPLGAGNSPLHF	TGCGCCAGCAGACCCCTGGGCGCAGGGAATTCACCCCTCCACTTT
TRBJ2-3	TRBV3-1	NA	many	13	CASSQRRGDTQYF	TGTGCCAGCAGCCAAAGACGAGGAGATACGCAGTATTTT
TRBJ2-3	TRBV5-1	NA	many	14	CASSPAAYTDTQYF	TGCGCCAGCAGCCCGGCCGCTTACACAGATACGCAGTATTTT
TRBJ2-5	TRBV5-8	NA	NA	11	CASSRPGTQYF	TGTGCCAGCAGCCGACCTGGGACCCAGTACTTC
TRBJ2-3	TRBV7-6	NA	few	15	CASSPGVGDGDTQYF	TGTGCCAGCAGCCCCGGGGTGGGTGATGGTGATACGCAGTATTTT
TRBJ2-3	TRBV20-1	TRBD2	NA	15	CSATGLAERTDTQYF	TGCAGTGCTACTGGACTAGCGGAACGCACAGATACGCAGTATTTT
TRBJ2-1	TRBV12-5	NA	NA	14	CASGLESSYNEQFF	TGTGCTAGTGGTCTCGAGAGCTCCTACAATGAGCAGTTCTTC
TRBJ1-1	TRBV20-1	NA	many	14	CSASWGSGETEAFF	TGCAGTGCCAGCTGGGGCAGTGGGGAGACTGAAGCTTTCTTT
TRBJ1-5	TRBV12-3/TRBV12-4	NA	NA	15	CASSLGTSSNQPQHF	TGTGCCAGCAGCCTAGGGACATCTAGCAATCAGCCCCAGCATTTT
TRBJ2-6	TRBV20-1	NA	NA	14	CSATQGPGANVLTF	TGCAGTGCTACCCAGGGTCCCGGGGCCAACGTCCTGACTTTC
TRBJ2-5	TRBV20-1	NA	few	16	CSARDPTRGIVETQYF	TGCAGTGCTAGAGATCCGACTAGGGGGATTGTAGAGACCCAGTACTTC
TRBJ2-7	TRBV7-2	TRBD1	few	14	CASSPGDRGREQYF	TGTGCCAGCAGCCCGGGGGACAGGGGCCGCGAGCAGTACTTC
TRBJ1-5	TRBV6-5	NA	many	15	CASSSSRGSGQPQHF	TGTGCCAGCAGTTCTTCCAGGGGTTCTGGTCAGCCCCAGCATTTT
TRBJ2-1	TRBV3-1	NA	NA	13	CASSYGRGNEQFF	TGTGCCAGCAGCTATGGGAGAGGCAATGAGCAGTTCTTC
TRBJ2-6	TRBV28	NA	many	14	CASKVTGGANVLTF	TGTGCCAGCAAGGTGACGGGAGGGGCCAACGTCCTGACTTTC
TRBJ1-3	TRBV20-1	NA	NA	13	CSARETFSRTIYF	TGCAGTGCTAGAGAAACATTTTCCCGCACCATATATTTT
TRBJ1-4	TRBV5-1	NA	few	14	CASSPGRMGEKLFF	TGCGCCAGCAGCCCAGGGAGGATGGGGGAAAAACTGTTTTTT
TRBJ2-2	TRBV27	TRBD2	few	15	CASSTGGANTGELFF	TGTGCCAGCAGTACCGGGGGGGCAAACACCGGGGAGCTGTTTTTT
TRBJ2-1	TRBV7-9	NA	many	12	CASSTAFNEQFF	TGTGCCAGCAGCACAGCCTTCAATGAGCAGTTCTTC